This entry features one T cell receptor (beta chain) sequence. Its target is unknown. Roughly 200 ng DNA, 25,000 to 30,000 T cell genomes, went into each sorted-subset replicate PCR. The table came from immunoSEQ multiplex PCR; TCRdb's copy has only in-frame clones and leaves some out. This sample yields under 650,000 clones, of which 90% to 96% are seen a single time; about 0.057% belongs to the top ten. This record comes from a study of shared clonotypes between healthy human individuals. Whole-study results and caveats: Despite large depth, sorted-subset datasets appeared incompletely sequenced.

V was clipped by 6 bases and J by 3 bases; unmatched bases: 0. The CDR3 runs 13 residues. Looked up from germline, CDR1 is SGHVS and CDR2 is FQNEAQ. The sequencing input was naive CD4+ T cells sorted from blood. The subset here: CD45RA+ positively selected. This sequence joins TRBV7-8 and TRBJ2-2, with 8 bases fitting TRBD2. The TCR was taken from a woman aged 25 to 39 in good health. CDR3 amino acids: CASRREDTGELFF. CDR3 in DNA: TGTGCCAGCAGGCGGGAGGACACCGGGGAGCTGTTTTTT.